This TCR beta chain was sequenced during a study of T-cell reconstitution after alpha-beta-depleted transplantation in children. There are a few counts of this clonotype. What it binds is not known. Per germline, CDR1 MNHEY and CDR2 SMNVEV (reference sequence). Trimming took off 3 bases at V and 5 bases at J, with 10 bases between the two ends. The CDR3 is 13 residues long. During its preparation, the TCRbeta library received unique molecular identifiers. MiXCR, run by TCRdb on the PCR reads, gives a single entry per CDR3 protein. Of a few hundred thousand distinct CDR3 sequences in the sample, roughly 26% were seen once. The study, taken as a whole, reports: Newly generated T cells supplied most T-cell counts and diversity one year post-transplant. Several hundred expanded graft clones reportedly supplied alpha-beta T cells about two months after transplant. Certain patients had high TCRbeta diversity at day 60, and it came from recipient T cells and thymic progenitors that survived.

The specimen comprised PBMCs, sampled before TCRalphabeta/CD19-depleted stem cell transplant. The chain joins TRBV27 to TRBJ1-1; D may be TRBD1 (5 bases). The sequence came from a girl aged 2 to 10 with Fanconi anemia, due to receive a stem cell transplant. The DNA of the CDR3 is TGTGCCAGCAGTTTTTTAAGGGGAACTGAAGCTTTCTTT. Translation gives CASSFLRGTEAFF.